These 31 T cell receptor beta chains were sequenced from one sample in a study of OX40 agonist ivuxolimab in advanced cancers. The method was immunoSEQ multiplex PCR; TCRdb's version includes in-frame clones alone and lacks a portion of them. The sample includes roughly 92,000 clones, 92% seen only once; the top ten take approximately 3.6%. This specimen consisted of CD4+ or CD8+ T cells sorted from blood, obtained in a trial of the OX40 agonist ivuxolimab. The receptor source for this set is an adult with an advanced solid tumor such as melanoma, head and neck, liver or kidney cancer.

The chain recombines TRBV9 with TRBJ2-1; 11 bases fit TRBD2. This CDR3 comprises 18 residues. V was pared by 0 bases and J by 6 bases, with 11 bases of the junction left unmatched. Germline V gene lookup returns CDR1 SGDLS and CDR2 YYNGEE. The CDR3 protein is CASSVATTLAGGFNEQFF. DNA for the CDR3: TGTGCCAGCAGCGTAGCTACGACCCTAGCGGGAGGTTTCAATGAGCAGTTCTTC.

The gene calls are TRBV10-2 and TRBJ2-3; 7 nucleotides match TRBD1. This CDR3 comprises 14 residues. V was clipped by 3 bases and J by 5 bases; unmatched bases: 5. Germline V gives CDR1 WSHSY, CDR2 SAAADI. The CDR3: CASSDDRVVDTQYF. The CDR3 DNA reads TGCGCCAGCAGTGATGACAGGGTAGTAGATACGCAGTATTTT.

DNA for the CDR3: TGTGCCAGCAGCTTACCATTTCCGGGGACTTCTAGCACAGATACGCAGTATTTT. Its translation is CASSLPFPGTSSTDTQYF. The rearrangement links TRBV11-2 to TRBJ2-3, with a possible D match to TRBD2 (6 bases). The ends were cut back, 2 bases at V and 0 bases at J, with 18 bases in the middle. The CDR3 runs 18 residues. The germline CDR1 and CDR2 sequences are SGHAT and FQNNGV.

The chain couples TRBV6-1 to TRBJ2-1; 7 positions agree with TRBD2. Trimming took 2 bases from V and 9 from J; bases not matched to a gene: 13. Germline V gives CDR1 MNHNS, CDR2 SASEGT. The CDR3 spans 16 residues. CDR3 sequence reads: CASSENAAGVGGEQFF. The DNA of the CDR3 is TGTGCCAGCAGTGAAAACGCCGCGGGAGTTGGGGGTGAGCAGTTCTTC.

This clone was recorded only once. The V call is TRBV9, the J call TRBJ1-1; TRBD1 matches at 8 bases. The junction had 3 bases not matched to a gene; V was cut back by 4 bases and J by 1 base. The V gene's germline CDR1 is SGDLS and CDR2 YYNGEE. This CDR3 has 14 residues. The CDR3 is CASSPGTGNTEAFF. As DNA, the CDR3 is TGTGCCAGCAGCCCCGGGACAGGGAACACTGAAGCTTTCTTT.

V is TRBV7-8 and J is TRBJ2-5; 10 bases map to TRBD2. The length of the CDR3 is 15 residues. V lost 5 bases and J lost 4; bases outside the gene matches: 7. Germline loops: CDR1 SGHVS, CDR2 FQNEAQ. DNA for the CDR3: TGTGCCAGCAGCCATATAGCGGGAGGACGAGAGACCCAGTACTTC. Its protein is CASSHIAGGRETQYF.

The V gene is TRBV6-5, the J gene TRBJ1-1, with a possible D match to TRBD1 (5 bases). V gave up 8 bases and J gave up 1 base, with 11 bases separating them. The germline CDR1 and CDR2 sequences are MNHEY and SVGAGI. This CDR3 is 13 amino acids long. DNA of the CDR3: TGTGCCAGCCATTTTGGACAGAACACTGAAGCTTTCTTT. Its protein product is CASHFGQNTEAFF.

This clone was seen a single time. The chain is built from TRBV19 and TRBJ2-7; D remains ambiguous. The CDR3 is 13 residues long. Germline V CDR1 and CDR2: LNHDA, SQIVND (reference sequence). With 3 bases removed from V and 1 base from J, the gap between germline ends came to 7 bases. The CDR3 nucleotides are TGTGCCAGTAGTATGGGTCCGTCCTACGAGCAGTACTTC. Amino acid sequence: CASSMGPSYEQYF. Complete variable domain (other parts from reference TRBV19 and TRBJ2-7): DGGITQSPKYLFRKEGQNVTLSCEQNLNHDAMYWYRQDPGQGLRLIYYSQIVNDFQKGDIAEGYSVSREKKESFPLTVTSAQKNPTAFYLCASSMGPSYEQYFGPGTRLTVT.

The chain has TRBV5-6 and TRBJ1-6, with D hard to call. The germline gives CDR1 SGHDT, CDR2 YYEEEE. This CDR3 region has 14 residues. V shed 2 bases and J shed 6 bases, with 9 bases lying between them. CDR3: CASSFVTANSPLHF. The CDR3 DNA follows: TGTGCCAGCAGCTTCGTGACGGCTAATTCACCCCTCCACTTT.

The chain couples TRBV29-1 to TRBJ1-2, with D uncertain. Between the trimmed V and J ends, which lost 2 bases and 0 bases, there was a span of 10 bases. The CDR3 contains 14 residues. Per germline, CDR1 SQVTM and CDR2 ANQGSEA. CDR3 protein: CSVEKRHTNYGYTF. CDR3 coding DNA: TGCAGCGTTGAAAAAAGGCATACTAACTATGGCTACACCTTC.

The J gene is TRBJ1-6, the V gene TRBV9, with D possibly being TRBD1 (5 bases). The CDR3 covers 17 residues. Germline V lookup: CDR1 SGDLS, CDR2 YYNGEE. V lost 0 bases and J lost 4, with 14 bases in between. CDR3 bases: TGTGCCAGCAGCGTAGGGGGGATCACAAGGTATAATTCACCCCTCCACTTT. Translated: CASSVGGITRYNSPLHF.

With regard to this clone: Other nucleotide sequences from this sample produce the same CDR3. The rearrangement uses TRBV5-6 and TRBJ1-2, with a tentative D call TRBD1 (5 bases). V lost 0 bases and J 2 bases, leaving 5 bases between the germline ends. Germline lookup yields CDR1 SGHDT and CDR2 YYEEEE. The CDR3 is made up of 13 amino acids. CDR3: CASSLEGNYGYTF. Written as DNA, the CDR3 is TGTGCCAGCAGCTTGGAGGGGAACTATGGCTACACCTTC.

The CDR3 here is CASSPLGGTTDTQYF. The CDR3 region has the DNA TGTGCCAGCAGCCCCCTCGGCGGTACCACAGATACGCAGTATTTT. V and J are TRBV7-9 and TRBJ2-3; no clear D gene. CDR1 is SEHNR and CDR2 is FQNEAQ in the germline V gene (reference sequence). This CDR3 region has 15 residues. Trimming removed 5 bases at V and 2 bases at J, with 14 bases between. The whole variable domain, remainder taken from reference TRBV7-9 and TRBJ2-3, is DTGVSQNPRHKITKRGQNVTFRCDPISEHNRLYWYRQTLGQGPEFLTYFQNEAQLEKSRLLSDRFSAERPKGSFSTLEIQRTEQGDSAMYLCASSPLGGTTDTQYFGPGTRLTVL.

This clone occurred a few times. This sequence joins TRBV21-1 and TRBJ2-3; TRBD1, the table's D call, was not compared with the DNA. TRBV21-1 has pseudogene status. The CDR3 contains 15 residues. The chain's CDR3 is CASSRGQAWTDTQYF. In nucleotides, the CDR3 is TGTGCCAGCAGCCGGGGACAGGCTTGGACAGATACGCAGTATTTT.

The rearrangement links TRBV4-1 to TRBJ1-1, with D possibly TRBD1 on 5 matching bases. The V gene lost 0 bases and the J gene lost 7 bases, with 15 bases spanning the gap. Germline-derived CDR1 and CDR2 are MGHRA and YSYEKL. This CDR3 is built from 15 residues. CDR3 protein: CASSQETGLSFEAFF. CDR3 DNA sequence: TGCGCCAGCAGCCAAGAAACAGGACTTTCCTTTGAAGCTTTCTTT.

The V gene is TRBV4-1, the J gene TRBJ2-7; TRBD1 agrees at 7 bases. V was pared by 2 bases and J by 1 base, with 5 bases of the junction left unmatched. Germline assignment: CDR1 MGHRA and CDR2 YSYEKL. CDR3 length: 15 amino acids. The CDR3 DNA sequence: TGCGCCAGCAGCCAACAGACAGGGTTTTCCTACGAGCAGTACTTC. Its protein is CASSQQTGFSYEQYF.

The rearrangement joins TRBV14 to TRBJ2-7; TRBD1 aligns across 7 bases. CDR3 length equals 12 residues. Germline V gene data show CDR1 as SGHDN and CDR2 as FVKESK. V trimming: 4 bases; J trimming: 4 bases; junction bases outside the gene matches: 1. CDR3 residues: CASSLDRYEQYF. Written as DNA, the CDR3 is TGTGCCAGCAGCCTGGACAGGTACGAGCAGTACTTC.

The J gene is TRBJ1-5, the V gene TRBV6-1; 9 bases fit TRBD1. The V gene's germline CDR1 is MNHNS and CDR2 SASEGT. The CDR3 sequence is 13 residues long. V lost 7 bases to trimming and J lost 6 bases; unmatched junction nucleotides: 4. As DNA, the CDR3 is TGTGCCAGCAAGGGACAGGGCGGTCAGCCCCAGCATTTT. This encodes CASKGQGGQPQHF.

This clone was seen just once. Here the CDR3 reads CASSETDRVDRLVNEQFF. The CDR3 nucleotides are TGTGCCAGCAGTGAAACTGACAGGGTAGATCGTCTGGTCAATGAGCAGTTCTTC. The chain joins TRBV6-1 to TRBJ2-1; 7 nucleotides match TRBD1. Germline assignment: CDR1 MNHNS and CDR2 SASEGT. The J segment lost 6 bases and the V segment lost 2 bases, leaving 16 bases of the junction unmatched. The CDR3 runs to 18 residues.

V is TRBV23-1 and J is TRBJ2-3, with D perhaps TRBD1 (6 bases). TRBV23-1 counts as an open reading frame of uncertain function. Trimming shortened V by 6 bases and J by 3 bases, and 19 bases separated the two germline ends. There are 16 residues in the CDR3. The CDR3 DNA sequence: TGCGCCAGCAGCCTCATTGGGCAGGGGTGGACAGATACGCAGTATTTT. Amino acids: CASSLIGQGWTDTQYF.

This sequence joins TRBV6-5 and TRBJ1-1, with D tentatively TRBD1 (5 bases). There are 16 residues in the CDR3. V was clipped by 0 bases and J by 1 base, with 12 bases between them. The germline gives CDR1 MNHEY, CDR2 SVGAGI. This CDR3 is CASSYSMRTGNTEAFF. CDR3 sequence (DNA): TGTGCCAGCAGTTACTCGATGAGAACAGGGAACACTGAAGCTTTCTTT.

V usage is TRBV4-3 and J usage is TRBJ2-1, with TRBD1 identical over 9 bases. The J segment lost 7 bases and the V segment lost 1 base, leaving 5 bases of the junction unmatched. The CDR3 is 15 residues long. Germline lookup yields CDR1 LGHNA and CDR2 YSLEER. The CDR3 protein is CASSQVLGTGNEQFF. CDR3 bases: TGCGCCAGCAGCCAAGTACTCGGGACAGGGAATGAGCAGTTCTTC.

The chain couples TRBV27 to TRBJ2-7, with D unresolved. Per the germline V gene, CDR1 is MNHEY and CDR2 is SMNVEV (reference sequence). This CDR3 comprises 13 residues. V dropped 3 bases and J dropped 3 bases, with 9 bases sitting between them. The CDR3, as DNA: TGTGCCAGCAGTTTCGGGTCAATCTACGAGCAGTACTTC. Amino acid sequence: CASSFGSIYEQYF.

V and J are TRBV6-6 and TRBJ1-1, with D uncertain. Trimming shortened V by 2 bases and J by 8 bases, and 15 bases separated the two germline ends. The CDR3 has 14 residues. CDR1 and CDR2 (germline): MNHNY, SVGAGI (reference sequence). The CDR3 protein is CASSYVNVRSEAFF. CDR3 bases: TGTGCCAGCAGTTACGTAAATGTCCGATCGGAAGCTTTCTTT.

This chain links TRBV30 with TRBJ2-5, with D perhaps matching TRBD2 (5 bases). V was cut by 3 bases and J by 7 bases, with 15 bases left in between. Per germline, CDR1 GTSNPN and CDR2 SVGIG (reference sequence). The CDR3 has 13 residues. CDR3: CAWREGREWTQYF. The CDR3 coding sequence is TGTGCCTGGAGAGAGGGAAGGGAGTGGACCCAGTACTTC.

The chain couples TRBV19 to TRBJ1-2; possible D gene TRBD1, 5 bases. Germline V gene sequence: CDR1 LNHDA, CDR2 SQIVND (reference sequence). The CDR3 consists of 17 residues. V lost 7 bases to trimming and J lost 2 bases, with 23 bases between them. In nucleotides, the CDR3 is TGTGCCAGTAAAATCGGGTCAGGGCTAATAGGAAACTATGGCTACACCTTC. Residues: CASKIGSGLIGNYGYTF.

The rearrangement uses TRBV12-5 and TRBJ2-7, with a weak D call TRBD1 (5 bases). The CDR3 is 13 residues long. Deletions cut 6 bases from V and 0 bases from J, with 9 bases between. The germline CDR1 and CDR2 sequences are LGHNT and FRNRAP. The CDR3 is CASGPTDSYEQYF. The CDR3 nucleotides are TGTGCTAGTGGACCGACAGACTCCTACGAGCAGTACTTC.

The CDR3: CASSPGTSGYYEQYF. CDR3 coding DNA: TGCGCCAGCAGCCCCGGGACTAGCGGTTACTACGAGCAGTACTTC. The chain combines TRBV5-1 with TRBJ2-7; 11 nucleotides agree with TRBD2. V was clipped by 4 bases and J by 3 bases; unmatched bases: 6. This CDR3 has 15 amino acids. In germline, CDR1 is SGHRS, CDR2 YFSETQ.

This chain joins TRBV25-1 and TRBJ2-3, with 7 bases aligning to TRBD2. Trimming removed 3 bases from V and 2 bases from J; junction bases left unmatched: 5. Germline V gene data show CDR1 as MGHDK and CDR2 as SYGVNS. The CDR3 contains 15 residues. The CDR3 loop is CASSERREYTDTQYF. As DNA, the CDR3 is TGTGCCAGCAGTGAGAGGCGGGAGTACACAGATACGCAGTATTTT. The full variable domain, completed using reference TRBV25-1 and TRBJ2-3, is EADIYQTPRYLVIGTGKKITLECSQTMGHDKMYWYQQDPGMELHLIHYSYGVNSTEKGDLSSESTVSRIRTEHFPLTLESARPSHTSQYLCASSERREYTDTQYFGPGTRLTVL.

The V and J genes are TRBV9 and TRBJ2-3; 7 bases are shared with TRBD1. Per the germline V gene, CDR1 is SGDLS and CDR2 is YYNGEE. V lost 6 bases to trimming and J lost 2 bases; unmatched junction nucleotides: 6. This CDR3 spans 14 amino acids. CDR3 DNA: TGTGCCAGCAACGACAGGGCGATCACAGATACGCAGTATTTT. It encodes CASNDRAITDTQYF.

The rearrangement uses TRBV6-1 and TRBJ1-4; 7 nucleotides align to TRBD1. J was trimmed by 6 bases and V by 2 bases; bases with no gene match: 6. The CDR3 is made up of 15 amino acids. Germline loops: CDR1 MNHNS, CDR2 SASEGT. CDR3 sequence (DNA): TGTGCCAGCAGTGAACTGACAGGGCGGGATGAAAAACTGTTTTTT. Protein product: CASSELTGRDEKLFF.